This T cell receptor (beta chain) was recovered during a study of technical replicates of blood from several donors. Produced via immunoSEQ multiplex PCR; TCRdb's table is partial and in-frame only. The sample yields fewer than 85,000 clones, just under 95% seen once. Looked up from germline, CDR1 is MDHEN and CDR2 is SYDVKM. V lost 5 bases and J lost 6; bases outside the gene matches: 6. CDR3 length: 16 amino acids. The sequenced sample was T cells isolated from PBMCs. This sequence originates from a human donor in good health. V is TRBV28 and J is TRBJ2-4; the match to TRBD2 covers 14 bases. The CDR3 bases are TGTGCCAGCAGTACCGCGACTAGCGGGAGGGGAAACATTCAGTACTTC. Its protein is CASSTATSGRGNIQYF. Together with reference TRBV28 and TRBJ2-4, the CDR3 gives the full variable domain: DVKVTQSSRYLVKRTGEKVFLECVQDMDHENMFWYRQDPGLGLRLIYFSYDVKMKEKGDIPEGYSVSREKKERFSLILESASTNQTSMYLCASSTATSGRGNIQYFGAGTRLSVL.